Presented here are 3 T cell receptor beta chains from one specimen sequenced in a study of T cells in Graves' hyperthyroidism and ophthalmopathy. RNA transcripts provided the source from which TCR beta CDR3 regions were amplified. Carried out on the TCR CDR3, a first-round RT-PCR used the HTBI primer set. TCRdb analysed the multiplex PCR reads with MiXCR anew, one entry per CDR3 protein. Of about 200,000 distinct CDR3 sequences in the sample, roughly 17% were seen once. Sequenced: blood. The receptors originated from a woman between 45 and 60 years old with Graves' hyperthyroidism.

With respect to this clonotype: A much larger clonotype is one base distant, so this may be a read error. This chain connects TRBV5-1 to TRBJ2-7, with 7 bases fitting TRBD1. With the DNA end fitting TRBJ2-1 better, the J assignment may be wrong. Germline values: CDR1 SGHRS, CDR2 YFSETQ. The CDR3 sequence is 14 residues long. The CDR3 sequence: CASSLPGQNYEQFF. The CDR3 nucleotides read TGCGCCAGCAGCCTACCGGGACAGAACTACGAGCAGTTCTTC.

Many counts were recorded for this clonotype. J is TRBJ2-1 and V is TRBV7-9, with D tentatively TRBD2 (6 bases). The CDR3 sequence is 18 residues long. Germline CDR1 reads SEHNR; CDR2 reads FQNEAQ (reference sequence). Trimming left V 2 bases short and J 2 bases short, with 19 bases between. CDR3: CASSLSINGGKAYNEQFF. The CDR3 DNA is TGTGCCAGCAGCTTAAGCATCAACGGAGGGAAAGCCTACAATGAGCAGTTCTTC.

The rearrangement links TRBV5-6 to TRBJ2-1, with D tentatively TRBD1 (6 bases). This CDR3 region has 13 residues. Germline values: CDR1 SGHDT, CDR2 YYEEEE. Trimming removed 0 bases at V and 7 bases at J, with 8 bases between. CDR3 sequence: CASSLVQGNEQFF. CDR3 in DNA: TGTGCCAGCAGCTTGGTACAGGGAAATGAGCAGTTCTTC.